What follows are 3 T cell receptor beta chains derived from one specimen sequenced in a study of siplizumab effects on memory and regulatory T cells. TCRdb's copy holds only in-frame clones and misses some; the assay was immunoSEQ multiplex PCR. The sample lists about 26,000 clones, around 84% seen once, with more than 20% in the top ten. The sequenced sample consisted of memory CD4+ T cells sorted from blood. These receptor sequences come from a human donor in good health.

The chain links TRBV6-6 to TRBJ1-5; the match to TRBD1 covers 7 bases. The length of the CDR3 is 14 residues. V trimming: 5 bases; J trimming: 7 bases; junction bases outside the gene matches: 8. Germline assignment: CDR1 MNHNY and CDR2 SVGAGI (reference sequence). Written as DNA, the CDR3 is TGTGCCAGCAGTAACCGACAGGGTTACCAGCCCCAGCATTTT. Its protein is CASSNRQGYQPQHF.

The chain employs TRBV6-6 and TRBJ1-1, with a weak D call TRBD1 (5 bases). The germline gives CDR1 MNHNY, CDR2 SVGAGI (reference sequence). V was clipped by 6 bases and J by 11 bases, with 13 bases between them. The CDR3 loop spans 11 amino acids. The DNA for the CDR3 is TGTGCCAGCAGAGGGGACTTTCGGGCTTTCTTT. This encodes CASRGDFRAFF.

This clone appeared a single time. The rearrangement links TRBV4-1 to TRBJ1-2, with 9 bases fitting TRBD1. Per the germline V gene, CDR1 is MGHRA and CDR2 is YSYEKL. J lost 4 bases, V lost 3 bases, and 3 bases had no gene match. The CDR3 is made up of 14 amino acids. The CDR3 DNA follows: TGCGCCAGCAGCCAGCCGGACAGGGGCTATGGCTACACCTTC. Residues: CASSQPDRGYGYTF.